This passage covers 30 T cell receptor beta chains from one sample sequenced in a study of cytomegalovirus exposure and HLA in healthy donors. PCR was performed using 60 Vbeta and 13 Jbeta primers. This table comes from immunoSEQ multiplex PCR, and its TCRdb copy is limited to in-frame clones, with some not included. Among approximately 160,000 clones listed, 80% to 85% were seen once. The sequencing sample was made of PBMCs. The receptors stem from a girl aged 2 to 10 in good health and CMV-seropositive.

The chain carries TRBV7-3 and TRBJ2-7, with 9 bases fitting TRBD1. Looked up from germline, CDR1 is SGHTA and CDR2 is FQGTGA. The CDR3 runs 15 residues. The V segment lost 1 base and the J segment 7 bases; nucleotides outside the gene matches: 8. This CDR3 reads CASSLMGQGMGEQYF. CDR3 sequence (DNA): TGTGCCAGCAGCTTAATGGGACAGGGTATGGGAGAGCAGTACTTC.

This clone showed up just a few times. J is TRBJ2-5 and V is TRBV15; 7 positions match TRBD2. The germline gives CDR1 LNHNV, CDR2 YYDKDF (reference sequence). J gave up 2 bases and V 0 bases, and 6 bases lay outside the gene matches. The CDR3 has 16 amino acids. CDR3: CATSRDRRRGQETQYF. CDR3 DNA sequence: TGTGCCACCAGCAGAGACCGGCGGCGGGGGCAAGAGACCCAGTACTTC. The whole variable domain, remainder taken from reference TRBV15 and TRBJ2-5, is DAMVIQNPRYQVTQFGKPVTLSCSQTLNHNVMYWYQQKSSQAPKLLFHYYDKDFNNEADTPDNFQSRRPNTSFCFLDIRSPGLGDTAMYLCATSRDRRRGQETQYFGPGTRLLVL.

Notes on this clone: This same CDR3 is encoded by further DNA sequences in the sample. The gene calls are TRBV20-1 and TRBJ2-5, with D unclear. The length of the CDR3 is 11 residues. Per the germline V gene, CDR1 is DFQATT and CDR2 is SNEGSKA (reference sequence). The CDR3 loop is CSAPRQETQYF. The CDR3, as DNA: TGCAGCGCGCCCCGCCAAGAGACCCAGTACTTC.

The CDR3 sequence: CAISSGLAGDNEQYF. The CDR3 DNA is TGTGCCATCAGCTCCGGACTAGCGGGAGACAACGAGCAGTACTTC. V gene TRBV10-3 combines with J gene TRBJ2-7; 13 nucleotides agree with TRBD2. V shed 6 bases and J 5 bases; nucleotides not matched to a gene: 7. The length of the CDR3 is 15 residues. Germline-derived CDR1 and CDR2 are ENHRY and SYGVKD.

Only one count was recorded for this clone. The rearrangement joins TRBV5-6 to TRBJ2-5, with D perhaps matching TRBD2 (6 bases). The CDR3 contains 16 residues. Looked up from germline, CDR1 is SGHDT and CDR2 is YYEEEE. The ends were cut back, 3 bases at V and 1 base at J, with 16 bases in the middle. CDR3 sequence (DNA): TGTGCCAGCAGCTCGGGATTCGGCGGGACCCAAGAGACCCAGTACTTC. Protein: CASSSGFGGTQETQYF.

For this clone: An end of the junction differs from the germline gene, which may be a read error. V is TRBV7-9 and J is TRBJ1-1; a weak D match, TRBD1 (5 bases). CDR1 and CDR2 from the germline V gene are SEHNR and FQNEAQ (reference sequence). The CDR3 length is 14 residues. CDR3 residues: CSSSYTDRDTEAFF. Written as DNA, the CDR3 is TGTTCCAGCAGCTATACTGACAGAGACACTGAAGCTTTCTTT.

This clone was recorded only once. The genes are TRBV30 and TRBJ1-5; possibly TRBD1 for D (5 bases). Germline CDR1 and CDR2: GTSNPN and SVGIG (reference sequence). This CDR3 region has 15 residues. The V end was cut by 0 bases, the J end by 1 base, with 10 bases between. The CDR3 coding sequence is TGTGCCTGGAGTGTTGGGGCCCTGAGCAATCAGCCCCAGCATTTT. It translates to CAWSVGALSNQPQHF.

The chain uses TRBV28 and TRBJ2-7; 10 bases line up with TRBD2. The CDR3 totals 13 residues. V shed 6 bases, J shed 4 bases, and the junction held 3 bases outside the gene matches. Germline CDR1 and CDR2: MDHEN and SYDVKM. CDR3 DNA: TGTGCCAGCAGGTCTAGCGGGGGTTACGAGCAGTACTTC. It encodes CASRSSGGYEQYF.

Here the CDR3 reads CASSQGSERSGDNEQFF. The CDR3 DNA reads TGTGCCAGCAGCCAAGGGTCAGAGCGGAGCGGGGACAATGAGCAGTTCTTC. The J gene is TRBJ2-1, the V gene TRBV4-2; 7 nucleotides align to TRBD2. Looked up from germline, CDR1 is LGHNA and CDR2 is YNFKEQ. Trimming cost V 1 base and J 5 bases; bases outside gene matches: 11. The CDR3 length is 17 residues.

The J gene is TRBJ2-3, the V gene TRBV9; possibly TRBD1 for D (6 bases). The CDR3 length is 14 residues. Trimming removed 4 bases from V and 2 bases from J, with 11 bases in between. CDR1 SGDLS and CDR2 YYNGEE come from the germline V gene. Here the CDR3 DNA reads TGTGCCAGCAGCCTAGGACAGCACACAGATACGCAGTATTTT. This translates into CASSLGQHTDTQYF.

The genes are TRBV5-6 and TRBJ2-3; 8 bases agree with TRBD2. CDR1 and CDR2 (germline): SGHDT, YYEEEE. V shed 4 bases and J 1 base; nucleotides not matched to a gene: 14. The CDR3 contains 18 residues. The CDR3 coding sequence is TGTGCCAGCAGCCCCGTCGGGGCGGGAGGTGGAGGCACAGATACGCAGTATTTT. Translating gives CASSPVGAGGGGTDTQYF.

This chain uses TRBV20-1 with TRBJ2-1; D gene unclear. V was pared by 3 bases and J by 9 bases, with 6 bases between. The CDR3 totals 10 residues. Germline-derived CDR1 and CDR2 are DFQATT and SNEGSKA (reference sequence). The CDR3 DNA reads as TGCAGTGCTAGGTGGAGTGAGCAGTTCTTC. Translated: CSARWSEQFF.

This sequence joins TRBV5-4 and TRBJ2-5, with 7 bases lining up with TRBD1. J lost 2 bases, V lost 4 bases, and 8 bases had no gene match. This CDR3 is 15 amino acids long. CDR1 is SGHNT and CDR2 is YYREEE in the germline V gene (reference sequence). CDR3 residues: CASSLRGPGQETQYF. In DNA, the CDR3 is TGTGCCAGCAGCCTGAGGGGGCCAGGGCAAGAGACCCAGTACTTC.

The CDR3 region has the DNA TGTGCCAGCAGCAACTGGACAGCCAGAAGGGAAAAACTGTTTTTT. This codes for CASSNWTARREKLFF. The gene calls are TRBV7-3 and TRBJ1-4; weak D call: TRBD1 (6 bases). The CDR3 length is 15 residues. V lost 5 bases and J 8 bases, leaving 18 bases between the germline ends. Germline loops: CDR1 SGHTA, CDR2 FQGTGA.

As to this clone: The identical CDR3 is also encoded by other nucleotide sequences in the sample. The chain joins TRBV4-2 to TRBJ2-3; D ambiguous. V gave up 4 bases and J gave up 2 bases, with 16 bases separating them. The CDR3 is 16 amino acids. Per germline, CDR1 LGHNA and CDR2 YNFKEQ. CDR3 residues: CASSLKILAYTDTQYF. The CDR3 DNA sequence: TGTGCCAGCAGCCTCAAGATTTTGGCATACACAGATACGCAGTATTTT.

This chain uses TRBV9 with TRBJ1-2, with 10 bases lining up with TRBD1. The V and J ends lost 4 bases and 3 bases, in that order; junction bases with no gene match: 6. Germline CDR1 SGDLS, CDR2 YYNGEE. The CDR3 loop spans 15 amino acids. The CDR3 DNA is TGTGCCAGCAGCTCTCGGACAGGGGGGGACTATGGCTACACCTTC. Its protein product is CASSSRTGGDYGYTF.

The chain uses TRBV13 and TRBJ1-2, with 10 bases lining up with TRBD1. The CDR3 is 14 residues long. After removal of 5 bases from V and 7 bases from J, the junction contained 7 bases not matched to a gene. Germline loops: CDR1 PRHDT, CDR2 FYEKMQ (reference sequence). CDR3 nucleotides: TGTGCCAGCAGCGGCCGGGACAGGGGTGGTGGCTACACCTTC. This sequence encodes CASSGRDRGGGYTF.

CDR3 amino acids: CASSFGPVGTSSYEQYF. Here the CDR3 DNA reads TGTGCCAGCAGCTTTGGGCCGGTGGGCACCAGCTCCTACGAGCAGTACTTC. The chain links TRBV7-8 to TRBJ2-7; D remains unclear. This CDR3 comprises 17 residues. Germline-derived CDR1 and CDR2 are SGHVS and FQNEAQ. V was trimmed by 3 bases and J by 0 bases, leaving 18 bases between them.

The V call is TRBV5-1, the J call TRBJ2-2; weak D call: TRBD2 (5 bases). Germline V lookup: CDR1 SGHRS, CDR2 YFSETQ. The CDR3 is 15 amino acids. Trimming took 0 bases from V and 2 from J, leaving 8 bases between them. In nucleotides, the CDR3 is TGCGCCAGCAGCTTGGGAGCGGTTAACACCGGGGAGCTGTTTTTT. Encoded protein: CASSLGAVNTGELFF.

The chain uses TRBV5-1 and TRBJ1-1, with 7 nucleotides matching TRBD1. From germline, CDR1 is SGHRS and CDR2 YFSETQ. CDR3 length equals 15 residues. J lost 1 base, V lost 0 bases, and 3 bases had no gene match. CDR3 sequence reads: CASSLGGTENTEAFF. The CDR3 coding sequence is TGCGCCAGCAGCTTGGGTGGGACAGAGAACACTGAAGCTTTCTTT.

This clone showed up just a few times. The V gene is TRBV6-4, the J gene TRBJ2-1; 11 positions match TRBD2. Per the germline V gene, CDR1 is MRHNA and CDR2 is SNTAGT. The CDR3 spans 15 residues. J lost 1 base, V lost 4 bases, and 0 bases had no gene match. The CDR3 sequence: CASSGTSGSYNEQFF. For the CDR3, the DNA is TGTGCCAGCAGTGGGACTAGCGGGTCCTACAATGAGCAGTTCTTC.

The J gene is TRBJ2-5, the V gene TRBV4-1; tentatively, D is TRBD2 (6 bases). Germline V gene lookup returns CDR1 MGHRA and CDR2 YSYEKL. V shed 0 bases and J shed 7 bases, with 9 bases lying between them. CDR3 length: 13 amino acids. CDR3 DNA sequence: TGCGCCAGCAGCCAAGACGGGCGGGGGACCCAGTACTTC. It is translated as CASSQDGRGTQYF.

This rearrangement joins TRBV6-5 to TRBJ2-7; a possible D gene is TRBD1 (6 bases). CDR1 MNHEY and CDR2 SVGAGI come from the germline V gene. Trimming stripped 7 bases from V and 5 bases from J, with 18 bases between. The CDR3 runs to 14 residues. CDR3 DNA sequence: TGTGCCAGCACCGTCCGCGCAGGGGCTGACGAGCAGTACTTC. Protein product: CASTVRAGADEQYF.

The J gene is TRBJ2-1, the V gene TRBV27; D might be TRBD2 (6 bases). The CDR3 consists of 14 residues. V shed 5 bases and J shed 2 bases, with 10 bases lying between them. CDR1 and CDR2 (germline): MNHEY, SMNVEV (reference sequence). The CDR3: CASSTGGTYNEQFF. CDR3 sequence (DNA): TGTGCCAGCAGTACTGGGGGGACCTACAATGAGCAGTTCTTC.

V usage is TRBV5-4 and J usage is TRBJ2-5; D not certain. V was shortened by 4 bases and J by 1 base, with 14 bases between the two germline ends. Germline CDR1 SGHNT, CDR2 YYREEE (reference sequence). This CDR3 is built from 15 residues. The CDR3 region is CASSLGSPVQETQYF. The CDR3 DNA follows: TGTGCCAGCAGCCTGGGGTCCCCAGTCCAAGAGACCCAGTACTTC.

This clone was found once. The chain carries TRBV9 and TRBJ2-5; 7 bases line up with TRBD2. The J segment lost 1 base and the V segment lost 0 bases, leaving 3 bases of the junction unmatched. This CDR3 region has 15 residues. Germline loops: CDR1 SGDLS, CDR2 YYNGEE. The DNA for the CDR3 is TGTGCCAGCAGCGTAGGGGGGGGGATCCAAGAGACCCAGTACTTC. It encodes CASSVGGGIQETQYF.

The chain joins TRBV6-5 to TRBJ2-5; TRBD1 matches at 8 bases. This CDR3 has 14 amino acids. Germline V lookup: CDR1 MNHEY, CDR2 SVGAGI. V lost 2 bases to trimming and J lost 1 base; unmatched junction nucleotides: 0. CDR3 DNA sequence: TGTGCCAGCAGTTACGACAGGGGCCAAGAGACCCAGTACTTC. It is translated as CASSYDRGQETQYF.

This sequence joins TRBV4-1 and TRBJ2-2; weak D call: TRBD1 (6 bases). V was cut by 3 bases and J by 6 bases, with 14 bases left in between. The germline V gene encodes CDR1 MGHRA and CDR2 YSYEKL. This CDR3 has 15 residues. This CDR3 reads CASSQGAGVAGELFF. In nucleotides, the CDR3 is TGCGCCAGCAGCCAGGGCGCAGGGGTCGCCGGGGAGCTGTTTTTT.

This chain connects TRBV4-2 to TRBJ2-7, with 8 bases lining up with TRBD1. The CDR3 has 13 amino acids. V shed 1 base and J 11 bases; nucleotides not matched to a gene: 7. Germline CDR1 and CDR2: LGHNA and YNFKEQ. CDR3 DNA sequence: TGTGCCAGCAGCCAAGTCTCGCAGGGGGCGAAGTACTTC. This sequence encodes CASSQVSQGAKYF.

The CDR3 here is CAWRRGRAVTYNEQFF. The CDR3 DNA reads as TGTGCCTGGCGACGGGGGAGGGCCGTGACCTACAATGAGCAGTTCTTC. This rearrangement joins TRBV30 to TRBJ2-1; 7 positions match TRBD2. The CDR3 contains 16 residues. The junction had 12 bases not matched to a gene; V was cut back by 5 bases and J by 2 bases. CDR1 and CDR2 from the germline V gene are GTSNPN and SVGIG (reference sequence).